The 17 T cell receptor beta chains listed next were all sequenced from one sample in a study of ipilimumab plus nivolumab after autologous stem cell transplantation (dated by TCRdb to the early 2020s). Library method: the immunoSEQ multiplex PCR assay. The table was pulled from immuneACCESS by TCRdb, which kept in-frame rearrangements only. Such tables lose some clones; where checked, under half of the loss comes from unresolved V genes, and the rest has no known cause. Recorded for this sample are 77,000 or so clones; 83% of them occurred a single time. The leading ten clones occupy 2% to 2.5% of the sample. Sample: PBMCs, taken in a trial of ipilimumab plus nivolumab as post-transplant consolidation. All receptors come from a male donor with diffuse large B-cell lymphoma.

The V gene is TRBV7-2, the J gene TRBJ2-5; the D is unclear. The CDR3 consists of 16 residues. The V gene's germline CDR1 is SGHTA and CDR2 FQGNSA. V lost 5 bases and J 1 base, leaving 17 bases between the germline ends. DNA for the CDR3: TGTGCCAGCAGCATGGGCCCTGGGCCGACCCAAGAGACCCAGTACTTC. It yields the protein CASSMGPGPTQETQYF. Full variable domain (remainder filled in from reference TRBV7-2 and TRBJ2-5): GAGVSQSPSNKVTEKGKDVELRCDPISGHTALYWYRQSLGQGLEFLIYFQGNSAPDKSGLPSDRFSAERTGGSVSTLTIQRTQQEDSAVYLCASSMGPGPTQETQYFGPGTRLLVL.

This clone was seen a single time. The chain uses TRBV7-9 and TRBJ2-1; no clear D gene. The length of the CDR3 is 12 residues. V was cut by 5 bases and J by 3 bases, with 5 bases left in between. CDR1 is SEHNR and CDR2 is FQNEAQ in the germline V gene (reference sequence). The CDR3 nucleotides are TGTGCCAGCAGCGTCAGCTACAATGAGCAGTTCTTC. Translation gives CASSVSYNEQFF.

This sequence joins TRBV7-9 and TRBJ2-3; 8 nucleotides line up with TRBD2. The CDR3 spans 15 residues. Germline lookup yields CDR1 SEHNR and CDR2 FQNEAQ (reference sequence). V was clipped by 3 bases and J by 2 bases; unmatched bases: 4. CDR3 DNA: TGTGCCAGCAGCTTCCTACTAGCGGACACAGATACGCAGTATTTT. Translated: CASSFLLADTDTQYF.

The chain couples TRBV30 to TRBJ2-3; D is unclear. The CDR3 has 13 residues. Deletions cut 0 bases from V and 0 bases from J, with 4 bases between. Germline CDR1 reads GTSNPN; CDR2 reads SVGIG (reference sequence). This CDR3 reads CAWSVYSTDTQYF. DNA of the CDR3: TGTGCCTGGAGTGTATACAGCACAGATACGCAGTATTTT.

The gene calls are TRBV9 and TRBJ2-7, with D unclear. In germline, CDR1 is SGDLS, CDR2 YYNGEE. V was shortened by 1 base and J by 3 bases, with 14 bases between the two germline ends. This CDR3 is built from 15 residues. The CDR3 DNA follows: TGTGCCAGCAGCGTATCGGCCGGATTAAACTACGAGCAGTACTTC. Translation gives CASSVSAGLNYEQYF.

This sequence joins TRBV2 and TRBJ2-7; 7 nucleotides match TRBD1. V lost 5 bases to trimming and J lost 3 bases; unmatched junction nucleotides: 1. This CDR3 region has 12 residues. Germline V gene sequence: CDR1 SNHLY, CDR2 FYNNEI. DNA for the CDR3: TGTGCCAGCAGTCGACAGGGCTACGAGCAGTACTTC. Amino acid sequence: CASSRQGYEQYF.

The chain links TRBV7-2 to TRBJ1-2; TRBD1 is a possible D gene (6 bases). The CDR3 runs 14 residues. From germline, CDR1 is SGHTA and CDR2 FQGNSA. V was shortened by 3 bases and J by 0 bases, with 8 bases between the two germline ends. In nucleotides, the CDR3 is TGTGCCAGCAGCTTCGGACAGACTAACTATGGCTACACCTTC. Its protein product is CASSFGQTNYGYTF.

This clone was observed many times. This chain connects TRBV6-1 to TRBJ1-2; perhaps TRBD1 as D (5 bases). The V end lost 3 bases, the J end lost 8 bases, and 13 bases lay between the germline ends. Germline CDR1 reads MNHNS; CDR2 reads SASEGT. The CDR3 loop spans 13 amino acids. The CDR3 bases are TGTGCCAGCAGTGATACCTCCGGGACGGGCTACACCTTC. Protein sequence: CASSDTSGTGYTF.

For this clone: At one end the junction does not follow the germline gene, possibly because of a read error. CDR3 loop: CASTEGGTGLLWAF. The DNA for the CDR3 is TGTGCCAGCACCGAAGGGGGGACAGGTCTTCTCTGGGCCTTC. The chain is built from TRBV6-1 and TRBJ1-2, with 8 bases matching TRBD1. From germline, CDR1 is MNHNS and CDR2 SASEGT. The CDR3 extends over 14 amino acids.

V gene TRBV27 combines with J gene TRBJ2-7; TRBD2 agrees at 8 bases. Germline assignment: CDR1 MNHEY and CDR2 SMNVEV (reference sequence). The V segment lost 3 bases and the J segment 2 bases; nucleotides outside the gene matches: 3. The CDR3 totals 14 residues. The chain's CDR3 is CASSFGAGAYEQYF. The CDR3 bases are TGTGCCAGCAGTTTCGGAGCGGGGGCCTACGAGCAGTACTTC.

This chain links TRBV7-9 with TRBJ2-2, with 7 bases aligning to TRBD1. Germline trimming cut 4 bases from V and 7 bases from J; bases unmatched to any gene: 3. Germline CDR1 reads SEHNR; CDR2 reads FQNEAQ (reference sequence). The CDR3 consists of 13 residues. CDR3 loop: CASSWGQYGELFF. The DNA for the CDR3 is TGTGCCAGCAGCTGGGGACAGTACGGGGAGCTGTTTTTT.

In this sample, this clone turned up a few times. The chain uses TRBV7-2 and TRBJ2-7, with unresolved D. Germline V lookup: CDR1 SGHTA, CDR2 FQGNSA. The V gene lost 3 bases and the J gene lost 6 bases, with 9 bases spanning the gap. The length of the CDR3 is 12 residues. CDR3 DNA sequence: TGTGCCAGCAGCTTGACGATAGGCGAGCAGTACTTC. Amino acids: CASSLTIGEQYF.

This chain links TRBV4-1 with TRBJ1-5; D may be TRBD1 (5 bases). The CDR3 covers 17 residues. Germline values: CDR1 MGHRA, CDR2 YSYEKL. Trimming left V 0 bases short and J 7 bases short, with 19 bases between. CDR3 region: CASSQDRRGGGGQPQHF. The CDR3 region has the DNA TGCGCCAGCAGCCAAGATCGCCGGGGGGGAGGAGGCCAGCCCCAGCATTTT.

As DNA, the CDR3 is TGTGCCAGCAGCTCTAGCGGGGGACCTTACAATGAGCAGTTCTTC. As protein: CASSSSGGPYNEQFF. The rearrangement links TRBV7-9 to TRBJ2-1; TRBD2 aligns across 10 bases. After removal of 4 bases from V and 4 bases from J, the junction contained 4 bases not matched to a gene. Germline CDR1 reads SEHNR; CDR2 reads FQNEAQ (reference sequence). The CDR3 has 15 amino acids.

This chain joins TRBV29-1 and TRBJ2-3; the match to TRBD2 covers 14 bases. Trimming took 7 bases from V and 6 from J; bases not matched to a gene: 6. The CDR3 loop spans 14 amino acids. The germline gives CDR1 SQVTM, CDR2 ANQGSEA. The CDR3 DNA reads TGCAGCGCTCGGACTAGCGGGGGGTGGGATACGCAGTATTTT. Encoded protein: CSARTSGGWDTQYF.

The chain carries TRBV2 and TRBJ1-6; TRBD1 agrees at 8 bases. The CDR3 spans 14 residues. Trimming at V came to 6 bases and at J to 8 bases, leaving 6 bases not matched to a gene. Germline values: CDR1 SNHLY, CDR2 FYNNEI. CDR3 coding DNA: TGTGCCAGCAGAGTCGACAGGGGCGATTCACCCCTCCACTTT. Translated, it gives CASRVDRGDSPLHF.

In its sample, this clone was seen once. V and J are TRBV4-2 and TRBJ1-2; D not resolved. V lost 0 bases and J 8 bases, leaving 13 bases between the germline ends. The CDR3 length is 14 residues. In germline, CDR1 is LGHNA, CDR2 YNFKEQ. CDR3: CASSQDGQGGGYTF. CDR3 nucleotides: TGTGCCAGCAGCCAAGACGGCCAAGGTGGCGGCTACACCTTC.